Listed below are T cell receptor beta chains from one sample, sequenced in a study of human T cells and chemical hapten exposure. TCRdb ran MiXCR on the RACE reads and lists one entry per CDR3 protein. The sample lists roughly 46,000 distinct CDR3 sequences; 3.5% to 5% were seen once. Sequenced input: whole blood. These receptor sequences come from a human donor in good health. Some clones in this sample may be carry-over from other donors' samples. Both conserved end residues are part of each CDR3. The order of the fields is V gene, D gene, clone size, J gene, CDR3 protein, CDR3 DNA. The D gene is left open where the match is weak. The size of a clone is reported for some rows only, either as once, few or many, or as a class for expanded clones.

>TRBV28|NA|many|TRBJ2-2
CASTQPRPGELFF
TGTGCCAGCACCCAACCTAGGCCCGGGGAGCTGTTTTTT
>TRBV20-1|NA|many|TRBJ2-3
CSAELILARDTQYF
TGCAGTGCCGAATTAATCTTAGCGCGAGATACGCAGTATTTT
>TRBV6-2/TRBV6-3|NA|many|TRBJ1-6
CASSYSDLRISPLHF
TGTGCCAGCAGTTACTCTGATCTGAGGATTTCACCCCTCCACTTT
>TRBV28|NA|many|TRBJ1-5
CASSLHQSNQPQHF
TGTGCCAGCAGCCTACACCAGAGCAATCAGCCCCAGCATTTT
>TRBV3-1|NA|many|TRBJ1-3
CASSQEIGSYGNTIYF
TGTGCCAGCAGCCAGGAAATAGGGTCCTACGGAAACACCATATATTTT
>TRBV7-3|NA|many|TRBJ1-1
CASSLRTIGTEAFF
TGTGCCAGCAGCTTACGGACGATAGGGACTGAAGCTTTCTTT
>TRBV4-1|TRBD2|many|TRBJ2-5
CASSQGWEGKTQYF
TGCGCCAGCAGCCAGGGCTGGGAGGGAAAGACCCAGTACTTC
>TRBV13|NA|many|TRBJ1-1
CASSLSIRRDTEAFF
TGTGCCAGCAGCTTATCGATCAGAAGGGACACTGAAGCTTTCTTT
>TRBV24-1|TRBD2|few|TRBJ2-2
CATSAASGSMGELFF
TGTGCCACCAGTGCCGCTAGCGGGAGTATGGGGGAGCTGTTTTTT
>TRBV12-3/TRBV12-4|TRBD1|many|TRBJ1-1
CASSPRPTGWTEAFF
TGTGCCAGCAGTCCCCGCCCGACAGGGTGGACTGAAGCTTTCTTT
>TRBV28|TRBD1|few|TRBJ2-3
CASSFQDRGTDTQYF
TGTGCCAGCAGTTTTCAAGACAGGGGCACAGATACGCAGTATTTT
>TRBV7-9|NA|medium-sized|TRBJ2-7
CASSLGALDRSREQYF
TGTGCCAGCAGCCTAGGTGCTCTAGACCGGTCCCGCGAGCAGTACTTC
>TRBV7-9|NA|NA|TRBJ1-3
CASSLIPSLSGNTIYF
TGTGCCAGCAGCTTAATCCCCTCGCTTAGCGGAAACACCATATATTTT
>TRBV7-3|TRBD2|many|TRBJ2-5
CASSPQPSGQETQYF
TGTGCCAGCAGCCCCCAACCTAGCGGCCAAGAGACCCAGTACTTC
>TRBV24-1|TRBD2|NA|TRBJ2-1
CATSDLPHLPGLAGVCNEQFF
TGTGCCACCAGTGATTTGCCTCATCTTCCGGGACTAGCGGGAGTGTGCAATGAGCAGTTCTTC